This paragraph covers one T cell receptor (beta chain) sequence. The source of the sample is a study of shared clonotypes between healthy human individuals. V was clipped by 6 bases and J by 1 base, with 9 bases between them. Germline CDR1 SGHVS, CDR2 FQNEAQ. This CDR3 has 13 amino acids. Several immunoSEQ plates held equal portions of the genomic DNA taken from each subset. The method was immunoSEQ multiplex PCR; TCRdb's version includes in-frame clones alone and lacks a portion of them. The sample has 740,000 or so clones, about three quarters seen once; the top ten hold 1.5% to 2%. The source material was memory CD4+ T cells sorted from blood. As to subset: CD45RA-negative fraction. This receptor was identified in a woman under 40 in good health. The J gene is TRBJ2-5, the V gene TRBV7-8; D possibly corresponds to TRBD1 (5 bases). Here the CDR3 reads CASSRQSQETQYF. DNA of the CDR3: TGTGCCAGCAGTCGACAGTCCCAAGAGACCCAGTACTTC.